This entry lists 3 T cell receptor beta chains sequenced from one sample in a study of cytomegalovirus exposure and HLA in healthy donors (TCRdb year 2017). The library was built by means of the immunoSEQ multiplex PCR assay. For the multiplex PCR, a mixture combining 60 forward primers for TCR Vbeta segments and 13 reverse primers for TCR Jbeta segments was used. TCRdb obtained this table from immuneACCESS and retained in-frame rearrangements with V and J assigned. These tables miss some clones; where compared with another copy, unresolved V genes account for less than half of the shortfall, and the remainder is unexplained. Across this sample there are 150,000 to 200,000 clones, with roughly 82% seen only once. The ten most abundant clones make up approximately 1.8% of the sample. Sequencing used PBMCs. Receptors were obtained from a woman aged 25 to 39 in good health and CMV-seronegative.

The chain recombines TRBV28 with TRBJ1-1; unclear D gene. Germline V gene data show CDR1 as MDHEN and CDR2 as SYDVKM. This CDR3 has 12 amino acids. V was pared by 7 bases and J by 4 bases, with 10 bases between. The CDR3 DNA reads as TGTGCCAGCAACCTAGGATCCACTGAAGCTTTCTTT. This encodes CASNLGSTEAFF.

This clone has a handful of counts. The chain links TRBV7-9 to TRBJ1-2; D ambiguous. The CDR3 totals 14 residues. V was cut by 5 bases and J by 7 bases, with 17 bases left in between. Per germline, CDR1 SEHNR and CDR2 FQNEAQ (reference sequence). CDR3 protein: CASSPVAGGSGYTF. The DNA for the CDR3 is TGTGCCAGCAGCCCCGTGGCGGGTGGTTCTGGCTACACCTTC.

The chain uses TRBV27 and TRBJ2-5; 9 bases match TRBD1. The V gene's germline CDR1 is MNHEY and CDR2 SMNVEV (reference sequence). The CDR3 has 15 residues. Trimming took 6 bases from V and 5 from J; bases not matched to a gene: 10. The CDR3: CASRPQGAQEETQYF. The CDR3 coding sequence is TGTGCCAGCAGACCACAGGGGGCGCAGGAGGAGACCCAGTACTTC.